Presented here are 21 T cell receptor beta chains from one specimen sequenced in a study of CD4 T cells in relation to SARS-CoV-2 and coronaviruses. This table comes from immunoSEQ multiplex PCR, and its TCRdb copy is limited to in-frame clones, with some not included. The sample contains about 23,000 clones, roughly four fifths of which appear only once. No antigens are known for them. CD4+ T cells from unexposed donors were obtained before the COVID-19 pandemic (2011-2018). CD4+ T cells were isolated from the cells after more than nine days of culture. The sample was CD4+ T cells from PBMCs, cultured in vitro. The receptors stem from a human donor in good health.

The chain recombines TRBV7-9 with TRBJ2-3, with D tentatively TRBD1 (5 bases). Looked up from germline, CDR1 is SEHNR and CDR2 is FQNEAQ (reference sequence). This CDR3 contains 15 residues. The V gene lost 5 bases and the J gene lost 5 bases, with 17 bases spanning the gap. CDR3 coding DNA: TGTGCCAGCAGCCCGCATGGGGCTACGATAGATACGCAGTATTTT. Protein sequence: CASSPHGATIDTQYF.

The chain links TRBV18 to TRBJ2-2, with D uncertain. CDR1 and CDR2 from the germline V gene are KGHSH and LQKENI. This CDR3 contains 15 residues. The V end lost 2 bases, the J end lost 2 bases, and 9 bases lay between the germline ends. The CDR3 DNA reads TGTGCCAGCTCACCAACCTCACCAAACACCGGGGAGCTGTTTTTT. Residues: CASSPTSPNTGELFF.

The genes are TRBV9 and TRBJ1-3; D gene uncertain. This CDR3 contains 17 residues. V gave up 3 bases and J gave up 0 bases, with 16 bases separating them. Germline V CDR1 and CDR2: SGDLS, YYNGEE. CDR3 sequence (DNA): TGTGCCAGCAGCGAGGGTGGCTTGCGGGACTCTGGAAACACCATATATTTT. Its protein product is CASSEGGLRDSGNTIYF.

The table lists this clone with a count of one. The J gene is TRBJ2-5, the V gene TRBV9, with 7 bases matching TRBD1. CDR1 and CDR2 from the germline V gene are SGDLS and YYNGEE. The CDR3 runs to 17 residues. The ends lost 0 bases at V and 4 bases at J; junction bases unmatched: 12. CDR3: CASSVDAGGRFGETQYF. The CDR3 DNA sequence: TGTGCCAGCAGCGTAGATGCAGGGGGAAGGTTCGGAGAGACCCAGTACTTC.

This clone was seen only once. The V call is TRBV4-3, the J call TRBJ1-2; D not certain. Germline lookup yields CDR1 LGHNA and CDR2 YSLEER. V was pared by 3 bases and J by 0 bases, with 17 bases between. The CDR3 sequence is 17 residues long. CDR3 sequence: CASSQHGRGRPNYGYTF. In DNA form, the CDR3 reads TGCGCCAGCAGCCAGCACGGTCGGGGTAGGCCTAACTATGGCTACACCTTC.

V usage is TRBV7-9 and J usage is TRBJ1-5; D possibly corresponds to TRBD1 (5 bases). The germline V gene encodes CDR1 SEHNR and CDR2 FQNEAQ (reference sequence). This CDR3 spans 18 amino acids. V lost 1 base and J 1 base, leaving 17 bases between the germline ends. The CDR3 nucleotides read TGTGCCAGCAGCTTAGGGGGTCAAAGGGGTGTCAGCAATCAGCCCCAGCATTTT. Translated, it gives CASSLGGQRGVSNQPQHF.

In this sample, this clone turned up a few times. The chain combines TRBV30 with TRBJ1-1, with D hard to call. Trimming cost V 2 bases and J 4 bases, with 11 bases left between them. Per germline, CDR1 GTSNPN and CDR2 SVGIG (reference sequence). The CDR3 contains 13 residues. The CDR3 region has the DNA TGTGCCTGGAGTTTAAGGGAGGGCACTGAAGCTTTCTTT. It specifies CAWSLREGTEAFF.

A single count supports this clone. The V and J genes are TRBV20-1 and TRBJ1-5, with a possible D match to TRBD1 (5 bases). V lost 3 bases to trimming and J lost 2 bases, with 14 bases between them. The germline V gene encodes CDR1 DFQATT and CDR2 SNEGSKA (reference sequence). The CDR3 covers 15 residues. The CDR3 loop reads CSASQGFLGNQPQHF. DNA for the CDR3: TGCAGTGCTAGTCAGGGATTTTTGGGCAATCAGCCCCAGCATTTT.

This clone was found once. CDR3 DNA: TGCAGCGTTGAAGAATCCCAAGGGGGTGAAAAACTGTTTTTT. Protein product: CSVEESQGGEKLFF. The chain combines TRBV29-1 with TRBJ1-4, with D possibly TRBD1 on 6 matching bases. The V and J ends lost 0 bases and 7 bases respectively, with 12 bases between them. Germline V gene sequence: CDR1 SQVTM, CDR2 ANQGSEA. This CDR3 region has 14 residues.

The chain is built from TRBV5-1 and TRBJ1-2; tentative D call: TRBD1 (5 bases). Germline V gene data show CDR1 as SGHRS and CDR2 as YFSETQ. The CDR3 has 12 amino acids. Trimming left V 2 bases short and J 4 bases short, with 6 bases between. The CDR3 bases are TGCGCCAGCAGCTTTGACAGCTATGGCTACACCTTC. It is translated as CASSFDSYGYTF.

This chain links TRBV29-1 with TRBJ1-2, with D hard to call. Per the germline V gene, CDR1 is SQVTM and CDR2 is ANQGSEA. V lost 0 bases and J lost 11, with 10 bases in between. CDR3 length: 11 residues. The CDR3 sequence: CSVEDRNRYTF. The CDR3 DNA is TGCAGCGTTGAAGATCGGAACCGATACACCTTC.

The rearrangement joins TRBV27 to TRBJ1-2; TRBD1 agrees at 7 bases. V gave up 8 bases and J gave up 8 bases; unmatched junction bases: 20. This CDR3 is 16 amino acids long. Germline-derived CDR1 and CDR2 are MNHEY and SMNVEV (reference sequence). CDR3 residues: CASFATGTVTSSGYTF. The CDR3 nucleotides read TGTGCCAGCTTCGCGACCGGGACAGTAACCTCTTCAGGCTACACCTTC.

The CDR3 bases are TGTGCCAGCAGCTCCACAGGGGGGTACGAGACCCAGTACTTC. It is translated as CASSSTGGYETQYF. The V gene is TRBV9, the J gene TRBJ2-5, with TRBD1 matching over 8 bases. The CDR3 is 14 residues long. Germline V lookup: CDR1 SGDLS, CDR2 YYNGEE. Losses at the gene ends were 4 bases for V and 5 bases for J; bases not matched to a gene: 7.

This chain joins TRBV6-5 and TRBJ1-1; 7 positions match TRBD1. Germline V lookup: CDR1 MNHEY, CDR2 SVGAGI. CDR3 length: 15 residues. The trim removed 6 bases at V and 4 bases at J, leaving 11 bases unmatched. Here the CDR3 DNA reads TGTGCCAGCAGGATATCGGAGGGGGCGGTCACTGAAGCTTTCTTT. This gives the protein CASRISEGAVTEAFF.

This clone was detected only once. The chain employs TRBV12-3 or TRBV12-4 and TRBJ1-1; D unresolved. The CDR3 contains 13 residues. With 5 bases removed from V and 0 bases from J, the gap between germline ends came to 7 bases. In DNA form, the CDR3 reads TGTGCCAGCAGTACCCACATGAACACTGAAGCTTTCTTT. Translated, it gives CASSTHMNTEAFF.

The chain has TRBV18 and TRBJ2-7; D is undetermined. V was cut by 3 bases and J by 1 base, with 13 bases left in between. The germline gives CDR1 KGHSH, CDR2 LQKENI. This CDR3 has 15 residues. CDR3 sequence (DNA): TGTGCCAGCTCACCGGTCGGCCGGGCGTCCTACGAGCAGTACTTC. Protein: CASSPVGRASYEQYF.

The CDR3 sequence: CASSHLTLAGHGTDTQYF. CDR3 nucleotides: TGCGCCAGCAGCCACTTAACCCTAGCGGGCCACGGCACAGATACGCAGTATTTT. The chain links TRBV4-1 to TRBJ2-3; 8 positions match TRBD2. Germline trimming cut 3 bases from V and 1 base from J; bases unmatched to any gene: 12. The CDR3 is 18 residues long. Per germline, CDR1 MGHRA and CDR2 YSYEKL.

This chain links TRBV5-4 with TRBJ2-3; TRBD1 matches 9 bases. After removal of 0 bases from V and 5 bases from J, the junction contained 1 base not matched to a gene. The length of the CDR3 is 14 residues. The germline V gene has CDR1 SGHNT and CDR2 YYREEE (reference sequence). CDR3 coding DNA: TGTGCCAGCAGCTTGGACAGGGGGCAAGATACGCAGTATTTT. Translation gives CASSLDRGQDTQYF.

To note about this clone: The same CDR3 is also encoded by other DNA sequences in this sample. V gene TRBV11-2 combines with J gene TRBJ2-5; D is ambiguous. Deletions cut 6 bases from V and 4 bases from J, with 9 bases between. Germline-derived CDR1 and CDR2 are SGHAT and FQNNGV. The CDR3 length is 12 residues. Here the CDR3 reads CASSLGRETQYF. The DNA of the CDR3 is TGTGCCAGCAGTCTAGGAAGAGAGACCCAGTACTTC.

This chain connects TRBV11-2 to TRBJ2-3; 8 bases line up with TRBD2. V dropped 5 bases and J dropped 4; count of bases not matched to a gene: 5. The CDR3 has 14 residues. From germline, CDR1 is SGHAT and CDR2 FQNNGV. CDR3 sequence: CASSTGTSADTQYF. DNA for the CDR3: TGTGCCAGCAGCACCGGGACTAGTGCAGATACGCAGTATTTT.

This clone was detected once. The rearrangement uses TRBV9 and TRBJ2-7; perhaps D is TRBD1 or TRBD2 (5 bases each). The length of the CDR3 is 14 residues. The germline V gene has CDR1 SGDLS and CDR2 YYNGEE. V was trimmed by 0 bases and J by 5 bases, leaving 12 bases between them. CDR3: CASSVGGGSNEQYF. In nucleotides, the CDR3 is TGTGCCAGCAGCGTAGGTGGGGGTAGCAACGAGCAGTACTTC.